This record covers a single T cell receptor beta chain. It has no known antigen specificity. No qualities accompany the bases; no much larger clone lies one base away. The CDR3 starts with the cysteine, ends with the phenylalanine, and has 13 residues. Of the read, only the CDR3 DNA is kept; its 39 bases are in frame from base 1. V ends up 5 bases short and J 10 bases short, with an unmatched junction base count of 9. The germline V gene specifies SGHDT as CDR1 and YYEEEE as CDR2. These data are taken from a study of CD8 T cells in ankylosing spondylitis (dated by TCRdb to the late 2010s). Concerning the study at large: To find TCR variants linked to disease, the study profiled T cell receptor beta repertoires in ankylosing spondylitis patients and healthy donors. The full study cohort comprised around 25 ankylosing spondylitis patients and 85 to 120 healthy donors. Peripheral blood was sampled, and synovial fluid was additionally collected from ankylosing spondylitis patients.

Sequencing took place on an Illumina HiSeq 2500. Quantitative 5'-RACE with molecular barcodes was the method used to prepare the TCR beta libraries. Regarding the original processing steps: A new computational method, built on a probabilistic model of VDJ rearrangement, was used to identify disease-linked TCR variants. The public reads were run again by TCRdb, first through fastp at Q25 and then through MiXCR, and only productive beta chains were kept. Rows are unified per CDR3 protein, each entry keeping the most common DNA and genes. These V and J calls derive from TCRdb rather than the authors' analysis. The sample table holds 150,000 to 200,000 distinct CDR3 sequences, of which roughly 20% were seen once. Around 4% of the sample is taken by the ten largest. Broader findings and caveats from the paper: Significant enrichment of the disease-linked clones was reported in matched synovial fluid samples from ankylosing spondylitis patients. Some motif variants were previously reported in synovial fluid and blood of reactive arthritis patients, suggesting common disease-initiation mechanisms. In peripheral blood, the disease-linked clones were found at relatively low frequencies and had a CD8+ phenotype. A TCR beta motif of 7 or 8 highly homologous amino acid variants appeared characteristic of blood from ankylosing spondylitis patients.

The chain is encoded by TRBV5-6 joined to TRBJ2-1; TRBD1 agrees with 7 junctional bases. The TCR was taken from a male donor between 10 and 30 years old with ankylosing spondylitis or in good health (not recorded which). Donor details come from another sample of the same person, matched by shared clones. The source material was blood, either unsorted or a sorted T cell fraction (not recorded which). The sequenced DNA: TGTGCCAGCAGTTCGGACAGGTTGATGGAGCAGTTCTTC. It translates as CASSSDRLMEQFF.